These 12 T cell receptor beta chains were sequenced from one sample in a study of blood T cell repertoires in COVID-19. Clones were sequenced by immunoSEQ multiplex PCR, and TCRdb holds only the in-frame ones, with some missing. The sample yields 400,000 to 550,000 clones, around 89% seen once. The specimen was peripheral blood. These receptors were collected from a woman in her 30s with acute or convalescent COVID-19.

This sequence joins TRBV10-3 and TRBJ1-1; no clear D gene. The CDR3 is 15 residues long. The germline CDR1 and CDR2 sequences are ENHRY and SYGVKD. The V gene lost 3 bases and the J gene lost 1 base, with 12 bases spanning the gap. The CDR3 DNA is TGTGCCATCAGTGAACAAGCGTGGCCGAACACTGAAGCTTTCTTT. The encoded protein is CAISEQAWPNTEAFF.

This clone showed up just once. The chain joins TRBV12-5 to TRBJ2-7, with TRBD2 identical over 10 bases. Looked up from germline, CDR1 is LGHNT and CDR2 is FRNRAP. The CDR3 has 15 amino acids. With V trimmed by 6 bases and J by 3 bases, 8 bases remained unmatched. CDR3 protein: CASGPPGLAFYEQYF. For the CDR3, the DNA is TGTGCTAGTGGGCCCCCGGGACTAGCGTTCTACGAGCAGTACTTC.

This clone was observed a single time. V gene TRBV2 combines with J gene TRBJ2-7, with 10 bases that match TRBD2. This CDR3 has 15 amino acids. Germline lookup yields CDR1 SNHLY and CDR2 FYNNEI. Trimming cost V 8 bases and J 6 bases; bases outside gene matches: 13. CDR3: CASALAGGPAFEQYF. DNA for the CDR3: TGTGCCAGCGCGTTAGCGGGGGGCCCGGCTTTCGAGCAGTACTTC. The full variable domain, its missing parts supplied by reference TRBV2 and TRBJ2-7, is EPEVTQTPSHQVTQMGQEVILRCVPISNHLYFYWYRQILGQKVEFLVSFYNNEISEKSEIFDDQFSVERPDGSNFTLKIRSTKLEDSAMYFCASALAGGPAFEQYFGPGTRLTVT.

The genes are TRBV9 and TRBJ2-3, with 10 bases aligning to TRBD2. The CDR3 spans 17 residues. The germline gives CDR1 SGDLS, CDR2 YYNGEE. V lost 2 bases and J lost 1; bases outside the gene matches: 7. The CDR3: CASSVSGGSTGTDTQYF. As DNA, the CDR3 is TGTGCCAGCAGCGTTAGCGGGGGGTCTACCGGCACAGATACGCAGTATTTT.

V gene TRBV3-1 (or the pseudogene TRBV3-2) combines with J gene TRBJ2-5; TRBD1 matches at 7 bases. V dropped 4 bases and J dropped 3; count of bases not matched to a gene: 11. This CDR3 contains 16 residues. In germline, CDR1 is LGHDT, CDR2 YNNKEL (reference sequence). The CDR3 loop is CASSRTSLTGEETQYF. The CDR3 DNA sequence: TGTGCCAGCAGCCGTACAAGTTTAACAGGGGAAGAGACCCAGTACTTC.

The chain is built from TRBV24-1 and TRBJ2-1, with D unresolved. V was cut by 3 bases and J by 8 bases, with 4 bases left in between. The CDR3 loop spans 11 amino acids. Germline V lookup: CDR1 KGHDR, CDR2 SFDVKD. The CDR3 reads CATSDEYEQFF. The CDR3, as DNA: TGTGCCACCAGTGATGAGTATGAGCAGTTCTTC.

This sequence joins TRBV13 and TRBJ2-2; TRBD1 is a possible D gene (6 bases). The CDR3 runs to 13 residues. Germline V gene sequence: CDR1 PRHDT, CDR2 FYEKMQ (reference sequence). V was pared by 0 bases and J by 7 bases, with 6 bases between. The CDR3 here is CASSLGGGGELFF. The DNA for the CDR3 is TGTGCCAGCAGCTTAGGAGGGGGCGGGGAGCTGTTTTTT.

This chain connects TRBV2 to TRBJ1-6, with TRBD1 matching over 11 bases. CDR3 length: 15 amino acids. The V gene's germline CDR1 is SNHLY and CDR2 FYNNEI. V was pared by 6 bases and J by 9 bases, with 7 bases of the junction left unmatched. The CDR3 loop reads CASSRDRGFASPLHF. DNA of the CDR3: TGTGCCAGCAGCCGGGACAGGGGGTTTGCTTCACCCCTCCACTTT.

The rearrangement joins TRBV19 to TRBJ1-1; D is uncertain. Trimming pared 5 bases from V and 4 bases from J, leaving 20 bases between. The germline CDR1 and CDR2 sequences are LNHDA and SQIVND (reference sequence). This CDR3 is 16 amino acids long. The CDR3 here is CASSLFLGGRGTEAFF. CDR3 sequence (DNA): TGTGCCAGTAGTTTATTTTTGGGAGGGAGAGGCACTGAAGCTTTCTTT.

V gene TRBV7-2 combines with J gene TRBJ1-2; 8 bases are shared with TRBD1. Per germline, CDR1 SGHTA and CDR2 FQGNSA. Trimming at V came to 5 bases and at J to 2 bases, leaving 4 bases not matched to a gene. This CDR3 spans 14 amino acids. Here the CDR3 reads CASSARTGNYGYTF. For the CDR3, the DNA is TGTGCCAGCAGCGCCCGGACAGGGAACTATGGCTACACCTTC.

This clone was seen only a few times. The CDR3 region has the DNA TGTGCCAGCAGTTTAGTTAGCGGGACCTACAATGAGCAGTTCTTC. This codes for CASSLVSGTYNEQFF. V usage is TRBV27 and J usage is TRBJ2-1; 8 positions match TRBD2. Germline trimming cut 2 bases from V and 2 bases from J; bases unmatched to any gene: 2. The length of the CDR3 is 15 residues. CDR1 and CDR2 (germline): MNHEY, SMNVEV (reference sequence).

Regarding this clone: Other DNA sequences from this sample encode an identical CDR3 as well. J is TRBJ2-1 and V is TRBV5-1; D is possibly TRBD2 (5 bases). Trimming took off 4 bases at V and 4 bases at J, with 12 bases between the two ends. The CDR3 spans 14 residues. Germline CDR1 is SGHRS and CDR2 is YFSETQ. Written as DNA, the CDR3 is TGCGCCAGCAGCCTGGGCCGGACTTACAATGAGCAGTTCTTC. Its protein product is CASSLGRTYNEQFF. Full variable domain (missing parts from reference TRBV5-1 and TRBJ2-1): KAGVTQTPRYLIKTRGQQVTLSCSPISGHRSVSWYQQTPGQGLQFLFEYFSETQRNKGNFPGRFSGRQFSNSRSEMNVSTLELGDSALYLCASSLGRTYNEQFFGPGTRLTVL.